This T cell receptor (beta chain) appears in the sequencing data of a study of T cells after yellow fever vaccination. General study points: Overall, a small share of clonotypes was seen in both CD4 and CD8 compartments.

TCRdb called the 5' RACE reads again in MiXCR, with one record for every CDR3 protein. Altogether hundreds of thousands of distinct CDR3 sequences are present, around 3.6% being singletons, with the ten largest covering 20% to 25%. This clonotype was seen ten or more times. Its antigen remains unidentified. Germline assignment: CDR1 DFQATT and CDR2 SNEGSKA (reference sequence). V dropped 5 bases and J dropped 6; count of bases not matched to a gene: 6. This CDR3 comprises 13 residues. The clonotype originates from a man younger than 35 who received the YFV17D yellow fever vaccine. This sample comprised PBMCs, obtained on the day of the yellow fever booster vaccination. The V call is TRBV20-1, the J call TRBJ1-4, with 7 bases identical to TRBD1. DNA for the CDR3: TGCAGTGCTCGACAGGGTCAGGATGAAAAACTGTTTTTT. Its translation is CSARQGQDEKLFF.